A selection of T cell receptor beta chains follows, all from one sample in a study of T-cell reconstitution after alpha-beta-depleted transplantation in children. TCRdb analysed the PCR reads with MiXCR anew, one entry per CDR3 protein. The sample holds about 600,000 distinct CDR3 sequences, 13% seen once. The sample in question was PBMCs, mostly from graft donor cells, obtained 360 days after TCRalphabeta/CD19-depleted stem cell transplant. These receptors came from a male patient younger than 18 who had a stem cell transplant for acute myeloid leukemia, so the T cells may come from the graft donor. The CDR3 runs from the conserved cysteine through the conserved F or W. Each record gives: J gene, clone size, V gene, CDR3 protein. Clone size appears in some rows only: once, few, many, or a class for an expanded clone.

j_gene: TRBJ1-5; abundance: -; v_gene: TRBV28; CDR3aa: CASSSDTPGGVSNQPQHF
j_gene: TRBJ2-7; abundance: -; v_gene: TRBV7-2; CDR3aa: CASSLALDRFSYEQYF
j_gene: TRBJ2-1; abundance: -; v_gene: TRBV28; CDR3aa: CASRGLAGDEFGNEQFF
j_gene: TRBJ2-3; abundance: few; v_gene: TRBV29-1; CDR3aa: CSVGRGRDTQYF
j_gene: TRBJ1-5; abundance: -; v_gene: TRBV6-1; CDR3aa: CASSTLGQGLRQPQHF
j_gene: TRBJ1-1; abundance: -; v_gene: TRBV20-1; CDR3aa: CSADLTGTGGTEAFF
j_gene: TRBJ2-1; abundance: -; v_gene: TRBV29-1; CDR3aa: CSVEGLAGGPGTSYNEQFF
j_gene: TRBJ2-1; abundance: -; v_gene: TRBV28; CDR3aa: CASIRLAHSYNEQFF
j_gene: TRBJ1-3; abundance: many; v_gene: TRBV29-1; CDR3aa: CSAGTGVGNTIYF
j_gene: TRBJ2-7; abundance: few; v_gene: TRBV12-3/TRBV12-4; CDR3aa: CASRSLAEVSYEQYF
j_gene: TRBJ2-1; abundance: few; v_gene: TRBV7-6; CDR3aa: CASSLDLAGGSAPHNEQFF
j_gene: TRBJ2-3; abundance: -; v_gene: TRBV21-1; CDR3aa: CASSKGTSGRWDTQYF
j_gene: TRBJ2-3; abundance: many; v_gene: TRBV29-1; CDR3aa: CSVGPYRVSSTDTQYF